The present T cell receptor (beta chain) was sequenced within a study of OX40 agonist ivuxolimab in advanced cancers. The assay was immunoSEQ multiplex PCR, and TCRdb's table has in-frame clones only and misses some. The data show about 71,000 clones, with 70% to 90% seen just once and 0.9% to 1.2% held by the top ten. Patients were excluded for autoimmune disease history or systemic immunosuppression. This clone was counted a few times. This sequence was found in an adult with an advanced solid tumor such as melanoma, head and neck, liver or kidney cancer. This material consisted of CD4+ or CD8+ T cells sorted from blood, taken in a trial of the OX40 agonist ivuxolimab.

CDR3 sequence reads: CASSPQRANYGYTF. In nucleotides, the CDR3 is TGCGCCAGCAGCCCCCAAAGGGCTAACTATGGCTACACCTTC. This chain uses TRBV5-1 with TRBJ1-2; D is unresolved. The CDR3 length is 14 residues. V shed 4 bases and J shed 0 bases, with 10 bases lying between them. Germline V gene sequence: CDR1 SGHRS, CDR2 YFSETQ.